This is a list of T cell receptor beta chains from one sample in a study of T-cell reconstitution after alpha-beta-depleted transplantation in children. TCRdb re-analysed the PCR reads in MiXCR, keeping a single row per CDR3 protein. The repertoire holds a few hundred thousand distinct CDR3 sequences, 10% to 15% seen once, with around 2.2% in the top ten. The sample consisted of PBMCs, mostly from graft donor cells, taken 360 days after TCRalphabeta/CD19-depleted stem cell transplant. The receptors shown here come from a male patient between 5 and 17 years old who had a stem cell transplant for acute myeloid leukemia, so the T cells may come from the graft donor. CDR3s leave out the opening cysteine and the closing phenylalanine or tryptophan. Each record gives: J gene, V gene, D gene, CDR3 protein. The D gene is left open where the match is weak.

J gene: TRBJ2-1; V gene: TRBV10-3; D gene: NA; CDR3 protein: AINPGVASYNEQF
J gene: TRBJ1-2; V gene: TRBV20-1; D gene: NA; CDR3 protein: SAVTAFPNYDGYT
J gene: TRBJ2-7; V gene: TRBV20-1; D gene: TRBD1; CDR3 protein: SVVRGFSYEQY
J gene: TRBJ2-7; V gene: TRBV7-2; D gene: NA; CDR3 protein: ASSLYRDAYEQY
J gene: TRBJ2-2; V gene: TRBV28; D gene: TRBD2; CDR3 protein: ASSYTSGTGELF
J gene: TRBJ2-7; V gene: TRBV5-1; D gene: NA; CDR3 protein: ASSSPSPEQY
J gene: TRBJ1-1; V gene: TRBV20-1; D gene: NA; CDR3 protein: SASRVTEAF
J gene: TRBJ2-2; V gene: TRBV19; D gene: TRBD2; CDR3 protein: ASSSSGHTGELF
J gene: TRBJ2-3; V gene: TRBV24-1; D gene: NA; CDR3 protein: ATSDAQGQDLNTQY
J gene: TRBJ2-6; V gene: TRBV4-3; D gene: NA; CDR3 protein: ASSQDRYGANVLT
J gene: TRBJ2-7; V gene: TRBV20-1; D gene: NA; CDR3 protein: SATGSHSYEQY
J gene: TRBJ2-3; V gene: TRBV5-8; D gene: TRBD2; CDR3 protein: ASSLWGLAGTDTQY
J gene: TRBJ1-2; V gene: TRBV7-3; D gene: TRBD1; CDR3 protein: ASSSPGQGVYGYT
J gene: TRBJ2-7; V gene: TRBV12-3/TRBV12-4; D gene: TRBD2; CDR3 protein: ASSTAGGGSYEQY
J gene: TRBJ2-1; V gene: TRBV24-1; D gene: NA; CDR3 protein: ATGRQYNEQF
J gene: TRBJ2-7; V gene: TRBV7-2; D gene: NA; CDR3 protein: ASSLDSSLY
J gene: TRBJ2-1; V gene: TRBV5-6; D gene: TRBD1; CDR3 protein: ASSPTSGQGANEQF
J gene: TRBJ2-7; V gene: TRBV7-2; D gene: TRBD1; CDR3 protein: ASSLALGQMAYEQY
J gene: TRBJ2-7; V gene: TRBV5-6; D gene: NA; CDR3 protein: ASSSVAVQWGEQY
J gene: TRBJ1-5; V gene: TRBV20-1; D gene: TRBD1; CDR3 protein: SARQTGTRQPQH
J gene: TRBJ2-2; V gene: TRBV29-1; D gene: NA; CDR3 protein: SVEGDRSGTGELF
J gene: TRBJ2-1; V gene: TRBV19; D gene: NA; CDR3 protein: ASSILAGTNYNEQF